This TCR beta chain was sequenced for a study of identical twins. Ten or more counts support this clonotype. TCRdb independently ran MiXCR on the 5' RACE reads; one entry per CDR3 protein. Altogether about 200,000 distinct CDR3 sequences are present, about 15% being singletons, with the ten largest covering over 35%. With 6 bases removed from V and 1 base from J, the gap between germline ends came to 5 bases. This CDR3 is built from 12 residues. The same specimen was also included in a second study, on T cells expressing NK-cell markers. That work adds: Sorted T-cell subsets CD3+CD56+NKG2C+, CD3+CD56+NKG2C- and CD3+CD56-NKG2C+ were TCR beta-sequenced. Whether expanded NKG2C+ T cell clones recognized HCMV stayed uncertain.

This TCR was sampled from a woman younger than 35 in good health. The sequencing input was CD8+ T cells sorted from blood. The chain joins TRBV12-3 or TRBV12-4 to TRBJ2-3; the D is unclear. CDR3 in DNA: TGTGCCAGCAGGGGTGGCACAGATACGCAGTATTTT. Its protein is CASRGGTDTQYF.